This T cell receptor (beta chain) was sequenced during a study of CD8 T cells in ankylosing spondylitis. The authors made TCR beta libraries by quantitative 5'-RACE with molecular barcodes. TCRdb re-called the 5' RACE reads with MiXCR, one entry per CDR3 protein. This table has 100,000 to 150,000 distinct CDR3 sequences, 9.3% appearing once. General study points: The authors found the disease-linked clones to be CD8+ and relatively rare in peripheral blood. Made up of fewer than ten highly homologous variants, a TCR beta motif appeared characteristic of ankylosing spondylitis blood.

This clonotype has a handful of counts. Its antigen remains unknown. The receptor comes from a male donor with ankylosing spondylitis or in good health (not recorded which). Specimen: blood, either unsorted or a sorted T cell fraction (not recorded which).

DNA of the CDR3: TGTGCCAGCAGCATGTGGACTAGCGGGAACACAGATACGCAGTATTTT. Translating it yields CASSMWTSGNTDTQYF. V is TRBV7-9 and J is TRBJ2-3; 12 bases match TRBD2. V lost 5 bases and J lost 2; bases outside the gene matches: 5. The CDR3 sequence is 16 residues long. Germline assignment: CDR1 SEHNR and CDR2 FQNEAQ (reference sequence).